These 3 T cell receptor beta chains were sequenced from one sample in a study of T cell changes during pregnancy in multiple sclerosis. Repertoires were generated with immunoSEQ multiplex PCR, while TCRdb's copy carries only in-frame clones and drops some. The sample lists more than 90,000 clones, roughly 90% occurring once. The starting material was peripheral blood, obtained in the first trimester of pregnancy. These receptors were taken from a female donor with multiple sclerosis, enrolled in a pregnancy study.

The chain recombines TRBV5-1 with TRBJ2-5, with 15 bases fitting TRBD2. Losses at the gene ends were 3 bases for V and 7 bases for J; bases not matched to a gene: 7. Germline CDR1 SGHRS, CDR2 YFSETQ. This CDR3 has 16 amino acids. The CDR3 loop is CASSWRGLAGGGTQYF. The CDR3 nucleotides are TGCGCCAGCAGCTGGAGGGGACTAGCGGGAGGTGGGACCCAGTACTTC.

The chain recombines TRBV5-1 with TRBJ2-1; tentative D call: TRBD2 (6 bases). There are 15 residues in the CDR3. V gave up 0 bases and J gave up 3 bases, with 10 bases separating them. CDR1 is SGHRS, CDR2 YFSETQ, per germline. DNA of the CDR3: TGCGCCAGCAGCTTGGGACTAGGAGACTACAATGAGCAGTTCTTC. It is translated as CASSLGLGDYNEQFF.

J is TRBJ2-1 and V is TRBV7-6; TRBD2 matches at 7 bases. Trimming at V came to 7 bases and at J to 6 bases, leaving 12 bases not matched to a gene. Germline-derived CDR1 and CDR2 are SGHVS and FNYEAQ. The CDR3 is 15 residues long. The CDR3 region is CASTSGGRWGNEQFF. The CDR3 nucleotides read TGTGCCAGCACCTCGGGCGGGAGATGGGGCAATGAGCAGTTCTTC.